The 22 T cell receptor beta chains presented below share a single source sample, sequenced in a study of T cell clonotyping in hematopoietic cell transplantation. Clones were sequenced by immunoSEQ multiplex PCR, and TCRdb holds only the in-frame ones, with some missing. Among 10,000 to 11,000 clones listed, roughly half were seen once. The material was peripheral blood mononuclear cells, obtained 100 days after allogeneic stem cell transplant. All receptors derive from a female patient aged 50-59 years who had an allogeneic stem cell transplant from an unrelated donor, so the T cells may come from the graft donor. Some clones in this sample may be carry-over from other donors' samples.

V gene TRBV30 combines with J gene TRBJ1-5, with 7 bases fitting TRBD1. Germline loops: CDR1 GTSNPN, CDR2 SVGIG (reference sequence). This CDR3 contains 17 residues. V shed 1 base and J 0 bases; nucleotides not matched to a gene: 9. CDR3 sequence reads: CAWSGEGALTSNQPQHF. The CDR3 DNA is TGTGCCTGGAGTGGAGAGGGGGCGCTTACTAGCAATCAGCCCCAGCATTTT.

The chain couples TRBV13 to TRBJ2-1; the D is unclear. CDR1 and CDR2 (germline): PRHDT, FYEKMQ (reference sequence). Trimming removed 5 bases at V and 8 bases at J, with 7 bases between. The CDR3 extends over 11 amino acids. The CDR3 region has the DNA TGTGCCAGCAGCCCCCCCGATGAGCAGTTCTTC. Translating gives CASSPPDEQFF.

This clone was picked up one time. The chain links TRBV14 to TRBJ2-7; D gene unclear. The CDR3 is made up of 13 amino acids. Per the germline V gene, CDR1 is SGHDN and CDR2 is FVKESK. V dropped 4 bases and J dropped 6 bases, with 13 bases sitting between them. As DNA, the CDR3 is TGTGCCAGCAGCCCCGCCATCAACGGCGAGCAGTACTTC. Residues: CASSPAINGEQYF.

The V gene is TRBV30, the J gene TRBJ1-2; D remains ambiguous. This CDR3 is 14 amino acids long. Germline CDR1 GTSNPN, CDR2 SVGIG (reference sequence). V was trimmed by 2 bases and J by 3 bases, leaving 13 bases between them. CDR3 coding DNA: TGTGCCTGGAGTCAAAACGGTCAGGACTATGGCTACACCTTC. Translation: CAWSQNGQDYGYTF.

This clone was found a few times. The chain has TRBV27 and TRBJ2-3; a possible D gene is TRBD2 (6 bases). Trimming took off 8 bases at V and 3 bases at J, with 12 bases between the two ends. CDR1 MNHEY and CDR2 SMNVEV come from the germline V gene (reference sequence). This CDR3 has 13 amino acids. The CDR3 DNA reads TGTGCCAGCTGCGCGGGACTGACAGATACGCAGTATTTT. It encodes CASCAGLTDTQYF.

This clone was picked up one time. CDR3 sequence (DNA): TGTGCCTGGGTCCCTCCAGGGCGAGGAAACACCATATATTTT. Translated: CAWVPPGRGNTIYF. V is TRBV30 and J is TRBJ1-3; a possible D gene is TRBD1 (5 bases). Germline V gene lookup returns CDR1 GTSNPN and CDR2 SVGIG (reference sequence). Trimming took 5 bases from V and 4 from J, leaving 15 bases between them. The CDR3 sequence is 14 residues long.

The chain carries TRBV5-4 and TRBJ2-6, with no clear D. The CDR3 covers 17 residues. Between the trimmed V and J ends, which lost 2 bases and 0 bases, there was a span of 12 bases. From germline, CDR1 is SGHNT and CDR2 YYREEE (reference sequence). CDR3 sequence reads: CASSFGPSPSGANVLTF. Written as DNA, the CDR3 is TGTGCCAGCAGCTTCGGTCCAAGCCCCTCTGGGGCCAACGTCCTGACTTTC.

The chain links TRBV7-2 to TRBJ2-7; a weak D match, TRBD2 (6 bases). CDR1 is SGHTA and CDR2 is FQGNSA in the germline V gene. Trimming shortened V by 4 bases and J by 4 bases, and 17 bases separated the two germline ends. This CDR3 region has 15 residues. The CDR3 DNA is TGTGCCAGCAGCTCTGGCCTCGGGACTCCTTACGAGCAGTACTTC. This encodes CASSSGLGTPYEQYF.

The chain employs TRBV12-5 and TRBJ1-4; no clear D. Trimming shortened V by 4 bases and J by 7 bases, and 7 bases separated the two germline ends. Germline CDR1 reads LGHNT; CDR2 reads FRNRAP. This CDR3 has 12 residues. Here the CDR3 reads CASGSRLEKLFF. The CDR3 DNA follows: TGTGCTAGTGGTTCCCGACTTGAAAAACTGTTTTTT. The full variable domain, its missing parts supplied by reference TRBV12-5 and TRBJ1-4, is DARVTQTPRHKVTEMGQEVTMRCQPILGHNTVFWYRQTMMQGLELLAYFRNRAPLDDSGMPKDRFSAEMPDATLATLKIQPSEPRDSAVYFCASGSRLEKLFFGSGTQLSVL.

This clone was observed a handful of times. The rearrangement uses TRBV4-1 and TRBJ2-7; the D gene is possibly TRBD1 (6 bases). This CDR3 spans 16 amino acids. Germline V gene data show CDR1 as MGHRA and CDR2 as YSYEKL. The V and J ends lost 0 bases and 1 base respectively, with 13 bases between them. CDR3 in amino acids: CASSQEGTRPSYEQYF. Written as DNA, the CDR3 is TGCGCCAGCAGCCAAGAAGGGACAAGACCTTCCTACGAGCAGTACTTC.

CDR3 bases: TGTGCCAGCAGGCCGCTGGGAACAGATACGCAGTATTTT. This sequence encodes CASRPLGTDTQYF. The V and J genes are TRBV6-5 and TRBJ2-3; no reliable D call. Germline V gene data show CDR1 as MNHEY and CDR2 as SVGAGI. CDR3 length: 13 residues. The ends were cut back, 6 bases at V and 3 bases at J, with 10 bases in the middle.

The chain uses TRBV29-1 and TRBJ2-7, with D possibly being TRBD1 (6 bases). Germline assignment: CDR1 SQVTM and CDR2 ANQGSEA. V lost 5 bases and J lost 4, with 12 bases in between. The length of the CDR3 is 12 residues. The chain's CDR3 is CSVSNDRYEQYF. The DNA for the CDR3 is TGCAGCGTTAGCAACGACAGGTACGAGCAGTACTTC.

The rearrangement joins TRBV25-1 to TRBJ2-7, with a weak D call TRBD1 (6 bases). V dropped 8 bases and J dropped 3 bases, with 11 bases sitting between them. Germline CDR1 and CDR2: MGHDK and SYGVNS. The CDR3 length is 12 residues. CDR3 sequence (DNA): TGTGCCAGCCAGGGACACCACTACGAGCAGTACTTC. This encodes CASQGHHYEQYF.

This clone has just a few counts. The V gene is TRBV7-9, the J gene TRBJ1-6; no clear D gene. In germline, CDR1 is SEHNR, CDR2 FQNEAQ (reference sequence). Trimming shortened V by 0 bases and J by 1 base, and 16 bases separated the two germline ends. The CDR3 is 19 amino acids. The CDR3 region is CASSLASQVSLSYNSPLHF. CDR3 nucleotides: TGTGCCAGCAGCTTAGCAAGTCAGGTATCATTGTCCTATAATTCACCCCTCCACTTT.

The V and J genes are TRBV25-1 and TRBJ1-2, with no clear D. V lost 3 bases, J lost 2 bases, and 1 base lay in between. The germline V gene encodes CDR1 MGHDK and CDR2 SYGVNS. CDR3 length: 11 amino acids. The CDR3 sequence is CASSENYGYTF. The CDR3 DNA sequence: TGTGCCAGCAGTGAGAACTATGGCTACACCTTC.

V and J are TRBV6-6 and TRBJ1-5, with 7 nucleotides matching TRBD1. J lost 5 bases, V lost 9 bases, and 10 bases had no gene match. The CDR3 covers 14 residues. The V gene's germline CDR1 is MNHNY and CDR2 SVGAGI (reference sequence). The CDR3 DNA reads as TGTGCCAGTTCTGAACAGGGGATAGATCAGCCCCAGCATTTT. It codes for CASSEQGIDQPQHF.

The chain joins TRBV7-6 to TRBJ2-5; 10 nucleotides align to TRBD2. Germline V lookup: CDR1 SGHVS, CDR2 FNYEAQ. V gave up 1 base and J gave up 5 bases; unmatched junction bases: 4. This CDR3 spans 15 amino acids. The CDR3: CASSLEAGGLETQYF. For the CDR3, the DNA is TGTGCCAGCAGCTTAGAAGCGGGGGGGCTTGAGACCCAGTACTTC.

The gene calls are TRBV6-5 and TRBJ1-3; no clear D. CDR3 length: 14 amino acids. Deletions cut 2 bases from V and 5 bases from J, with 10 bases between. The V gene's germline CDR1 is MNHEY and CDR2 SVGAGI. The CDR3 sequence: CASSYQRARNTIYF. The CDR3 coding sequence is TGTGCCAGCAGTTACCAGAGGGCCAGAAACACCATATATTTT.

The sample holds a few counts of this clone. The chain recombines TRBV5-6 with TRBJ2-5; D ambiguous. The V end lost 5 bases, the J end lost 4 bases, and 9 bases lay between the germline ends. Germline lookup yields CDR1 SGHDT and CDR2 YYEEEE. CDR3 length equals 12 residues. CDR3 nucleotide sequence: TGTGCCAGCAGTGCGTACGGAGAGACCCAGTACTTC. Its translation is CASSAYGETQYF.

CDR3 region: CAWTLTPSQGGLAGIPYEQYF. The CDR3 coding sequence is TGTGCCTGGACCCTCACCCCCTCACAGGGGGGACTAGCGGGGATACCCTACGAGCAGTACTTC. This sequence joins TRBV30 and TRBJ2-7, with 13 bases fitting TRBD2. The CDR3 has 21 residues. V was pared by 4 bases and J by 2 bases, with 23 bases of the junction left unmatched. Germline lookup yields CDR1 GTSNPN and CDR2 SVGIG (reference sequence).

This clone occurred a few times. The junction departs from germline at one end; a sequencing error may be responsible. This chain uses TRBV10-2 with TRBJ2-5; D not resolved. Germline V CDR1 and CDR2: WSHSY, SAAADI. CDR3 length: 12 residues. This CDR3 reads CASTELGETQYF. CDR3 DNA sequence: TGCGCCAGCACTGAGTTGGGGGAGACCCAGTACTTC.

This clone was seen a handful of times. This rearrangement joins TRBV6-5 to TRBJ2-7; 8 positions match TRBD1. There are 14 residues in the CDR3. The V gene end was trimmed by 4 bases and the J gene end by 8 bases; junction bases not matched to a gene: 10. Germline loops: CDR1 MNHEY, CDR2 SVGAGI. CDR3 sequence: CASSLQGAYSKQYF. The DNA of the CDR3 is TGTGCCAGCAGTTTGCAGGGGGCTTACTCCAAGCAGTACTTC.